Given below is one T cell receptor (beta chain) in context. Antigen unknown. CDR3 length: 15 residues. Germline V gene sequence: CDR1 SGHDN, CDR2 FVKESK. V was pared by 4 bases and J by 0 bases, with 4 bases of the junction left unmatched. Libraries were prepared by immunoSEQ multiplex PCR; TCRdb keeps only in-frame clonotypes and omits some of them. This sample has about 120,000 clones; about 90% occur once, and the top ten carry 7% to 8.5%. This sample is drawn from a study of T cell responses to AZD1222 COVID-19 vaccine. Looking at the study overall: Timing groups of about 4 and about 12 weeks for second doses were pooled. Study-level points and caveats: The sample set comprised mostly white British donors with more females, and clonal diversity was possibly underestimated. At baseline, seropositivity was found in only 6 or 7 AZD1222 recipients. No repertoire was sampled before or during the peak T cell response, only after it.

The clonotype was recovered from an adult in good health. The specimen comprised peripheral blood, sampled on day 0 of AZD1222 vaccination. The J gene is TRBJ2-3, the V gene TRBV14; 7 bases agree with TRBD1. This CDR3 reads CASSPGTVSTDTQYF. CDR3 coding DNA: TGTGCCAGCAGCCCGGGGACAGTTAGCACAGATACGCAGTATTTT.